This T cell receptor (beta chain) was observed in a study of post-analysis software for immune sequencing data. About the research overall: Disease trajectories encompassed relapsing-remitting, secondary progressive and progressive-relapsing multiple sclerosis.

Turning to this clonotype: What it recognizes is unknown.

Findings of the study overall: Five or six TRBV segments were more frequent in patients than controls; TRBV5-6, TRBV5-1 and TRBV20-1 belonged to this group. When compared against controls, multiple sclerosis patients showed significantly lower normalized Chao1 diversity. Strong same-batch co-clustering of samples appeared with F measure clustering.

Germline loops: CDR1 MNHEY, CDR2 SVGAGI. There are 14 residues in the CDR3. The V end lost 6 bases, the J end lost 5 bases, and 14 bases lay between the germline ends. TCR beta cDNA libraries had unique molecular identifiers. Starting from around 0.96 to 9.9 million T cells, the study yielded approximately 460,000 cDNA molecules. MiXCR, applied by TCRdb to the PCR reads, yields one record per CDR3 protein. Among 600,000 to 750,000 distinct CDR3 sequences listed, around 64% were seen once. V is TRBV6-5 and J is TRBJ2-1; TRBD2 might be the D (5 bases). The sequence derives from a girl aged 2-10 years with multiple sclerosis. Sequenced material: blood. CDR3 in amino acids: CASRDPTRDNEQFF. DNA of the CDR3: TGTGCCAGCAGAGACCCTACGAGGGACAATGAGCAGTTCTTC.